This TCR beta chain was recovered during a study of blood T cells in healthy people across ages. Whole-study context: There was about one barcoded beta molecule captured by template switching per two T cells.

The CDR3 has 11 amino acids. Germline CDR1 is SQVTM and CDR2 is ANQGSEA. It was with a sample-barcoded 5' primer and a J-beta primer mix that a second PCR of roughly 7 to 12 cycles was run. TCRdb ran MiXCR on the 5' RACE reads and lists one entry per CDR3 protein. The top ten clones hold over 15% of a sample with 1 million or so distinct CDR3 sequences, more than 40% of them seen once. Per-sample yields of isolated PBMCs were at least 6 million. With each sample, at least 6 micrograms of total RNA were extracted. The receptor comes from a woman aged 55 to 70 in good health. V gene TRBV29-1 combines with J gene TRBJ2-4; D unresolved. The J call may be wrong; the DNA end is better matched by TRBJ2-7. Sequencing was carried out using blood. CDR3 residues: CSGIEAYEQYF. CDR3 in DNA: TGCAGCGGTATTGAGGCCTACGAGCAGTACTTC.